A single sample gave rise to the 7 T cell receptor beta chains below, sequenced in a study of cytomegalovirus exposure and HLA in healthy donors. Clones were read by immunoSEQ multiplex PCR, and TCRdb kept only the in-frame ones, dropping some. The table shows 220,000 or so clones, with about nine tenths occurring only once. The sample comprised PBMCs. The receptors were sampled from a woman aged 18-29 years in good health and CMV-seropositive.

The chain employs TRBV9 and TRBJ1-5, with TRBD1 identical over 7 bases. V lost 4 bases, J lost 5 bases, and 3 bases stayed unmatched. This CDR3 has 13 amino acids. Germline V gives CDR1 SGDLS, CDR2 YYNGEE. The CDR3 region is CASSPQGYQPQHF. The CDR3 DNA reads TGTGCCAGCAGCCCACAGGGGTATCAGCCCCAGCATTTT.

CDR3 nucleotide sequence: TGTGCCAGCAGTGAAAGGGGCAGGGTGGCCTACGAGCAGTACTTC. Translating it yields CASSERGRVAYEQYF. The V and J genes are TRBV2 and TRBJ2-7, with D tentatively TRBD1 (5 bases). The CDR3 totals 15 residues. Germline V gene lookup returns CDR1 SNHLY and CDR2 FYNNEI. V was clipped by 2 bases and J by 2 bases, with 13 bases between them.

The rearrangement joins TRBV7-3 to TRBJ2-5; 7 nucleotides agree with TRBD2. J was trimmed by 2 bases and V by 5 bases; bases with no gene match: 5. The CDR3 length is 14 residues. Germline CDR1 reads SGHTA; CDR2 reads FQGTGA. The CDR3 DNA sequence: TGTGCCAGCAGCCTCGGGACTAATCAAGAGACCCAGTACTTC. Encoded protein: CASSLGTNQETQYF.

This chain links TRBV5-1 with TRBJ1-3, with TRBD1 as a possible D gene (5 bases). Germline V gives CDR1 SGHRS, CDR2 YFSETQ. This CDR3 region has 16 residues. Trimming took 0 bases from V and 3 from J, leaving 13 bases between them. DNA for the CDR3: TGCGCCAGCAGCTTGGCAGGGCCAGGGTTTGGAAACACCATATATTTT. It yields the protein CASSLAGPGFGNTIYF. Looking up the rest from reference TRBV5-1 and TRBJ1-3 gives the full variable domain: KAGVTQTPRYLIKTRGQQVTLSCSPISGHRSVSWYQQTPGQGLQFLFEYFSETQRNKGNFPGRFSGRQFSNSRSEMNVSTLELGDSALYLCASSLAGPGFGNTIYFGEGSWLTVV.

This clone was detected once. V usage is TRBV6-4 and J usage is TRBJ2-1; 9 nucleotides match TRBD2. Trimming removed 7 bases from V and 0 bases from J; junction bases left unmatched: 4. The CDR3 totals 15 residues. The germline V gene encodes CDR1 MRHNA and CDR2 SNTAGT. CDR3 amino acids: CASTLTSGSYNEQFF. The CDR3, as DNA: TGTGCCAGCACCCTGACTAGCGGCTCCTACAATGAGCAGTTCTTC.

CDR3 protein: CASSILKGQGDYGYTF. For the CDR3, the DNA is TGTGCCAGTAGTATTCTGAAGGGACAGGGCGACTATGGCTACACCTTC. V usage is TRBV19 and J usage is TRBJ1-2, with 9 bases lining up with TRBD1. The CDR3 runs 16 residues. The V gene end was trimmed by 3 bases and the J gene end by 3 bases; junction bases not matched to a gene: 8. CDR1 is LNHDA and CDR2 is SQIVND in the germline V gene (reference sequence). The complete variable domain, with remaining parts taken from reference TRBV19 and TRBJ1-2, reads DGGITQSPKYLFRKEGQNVTLSCEQNLNHDAMYWYRQDPGQGLRLIYYSQIVNDFQKGDIAEGYSVSREKKESFPLTVTSAQKNPTAFYLCASSILKGQGDYGYTFGSGTRLTVV.

The V and J genes are TRBV5-1 and TRBJ2-1, with D unclear. Trimming cost V 4 bases and J 5 bases, with 13 bases left between them. Germline assignment: CDR1 SGHRS and CDR2 YFSETQ. The CDR3 loop spans 14 amino acids. The CDR3 sequence: CASSTGPSDNEQFF. CDR3 nucleotide sequence: TGCGCCAGCAGCACTGGGCCCTCTGACAATGAGCAGTTCTTC.